A selection of T cell receptor beta chains follows, all from one sample in a study of PD-L1 blockade in urothelial cancer. Some clones are missing from TCRdb's copy, which holds only in-frame ones; the method was immunoSEQ multiplex PCR. The table records approximately 67,000 clones, approximately 84% of them present only once. Sequencing used PBMCs, obtained around atezolizumab (anti-PD-L1) treatment. The receptor set was obtained from a man aged 55 to 70 with urothelial cancer. Both conserved end residues are part of each CDR3. D genes are given only for firm matches. A row's size may be missing; if present it is once, few, many or a size class.

j_call v_call clone_size d_call cdr3_nt cdr3_aa
TRBJ2-5 TRBV5-1 NA NA TGCGCCAGCAGCCCTCTAGCGCACCAAGAGACCCAGTACTTC CASSPLAHQETQYF
TRBJ2-7 TRBV27 NA NA TGTGCCAGCTCGACGACAGGATCGCCCCTCGAGCAGTACTTC CASSTTGSPLEQYF
TRBJ2-2 TRBV5-1 NA TRBD1 TGCGCCAGCAGCTCTAGACAGGGAGTTTTATCCGGGGAGCTGTTTTTT CASSSRQGVLSGELFF
TRBJ1-5 TRBV28 few NA TGTGCCAGCAGGGCGGCGGGGACCGGTCGCAATCAGCCCCAGCATTTT CASRAAGTGRNQPQHF
TRBJ2-5 TRBV9 NA NA TGTGCCAGCAGCGTGGGGGCCCAGGAGACCCAGTACTTC CASSVGAQETQYF
TRBJ2-3 TRBV4-1 NA NA TGCGCCAGCAGCCACCCCCGAGAACCCGGGGATACGCAGTATTTT CASSHPREPGDTQYF
TRBJ2-3 TRBV2 once NA TGTGCCAGCAGTGAAGCACAGGGAAGAGATACGCAGTATTTT CASSEAQGRDTQYF
TRBJ2-2 TRBV2 once NA TGTGCCAGCAGTGTAACAGGCCCCACCGGGGAGCTGTTTTTT CASSVTGPTGELFF
TRBJ2-1 TRBV19 NA TRBD2 TGTGCCACTAAGACTAGCGGGGGGTCCTACAATGAGCAGTTCTTC CATKTSGGSYNEQFF
TRBJ2-3 TRBV20-1 NA NA TGCAGTGCTCGGACTACGGATACGCAGTATTTT CSARTTDTQYF
TRBJ1-4 TRBV30 NA NA TGTGCCTGGAACGTTAGGAGCATTAATGAAAAACTGTTTTTT CAWNVRSINEKLFF
TRBJ2-1 TRBV10-1 NA TRBD1 TGCGCCAGTTCTTCCCCCTCAGGACAGGGTCTAAATGAGCAGTTCTTC CASSSPSGQGLNEQFF
TRBJ1-1 TRBV14 NA NA TGTGCCAGCAGCCAAGACGTGAACACTGAAGCTTTCTTT CASSQDVNTEAFF
TRBJ1-2 TRBV5-1 few NA TGCGCCAGCTGGACAGAATCTTATGGCTACACCTTC CASWTESYGYTF
TRBJ2-1 TRBV2 NA TRBD2 TGTGCCAGCAGTTTAGCGGGCACGCGTTACAATGAGCAGTTCTTC CASSLAGTRYNEQFF
TRBJ1-1 TRBV28 NA NA TGTGCCAGCGGGAACGGTGGGAGCCGGACTGAAGCTTTCTTT CASGNGGSRTEAFF
TRBJ2-5 TRBV18 NA TRBD1 TGTGCCAGCTCACCTAGGACAGGGTCCTCAGAGACCCAGTACTTC CASSPRTGSSETQYF
TRBJ1-5 TRBV30 NA TRBD1 TGTGCCTGGGCGGGACAGGGCATTCAGCCCCAGCATTTT CAWAGQGIQPQHF
TRBJ2-2 TRBV19 NA TRBD1 TGTGCCAGTAGACGGACAGGGTTCTCCGGGGAGCTGTTTTTT CASRRTGFSGELFF
TRBJ2-1 TRBV4-1 NA TRBD2 TGCGCCAGCAGCCCCGGACTAGCGAGAGGACACAATGAGCAGTTCTTC CASSPGLARGHNEQFF
TRBJ2-7 TRBV29-1 NA NA TGCAGCGCTTACCGGGACAACTACGAGCAGTACTTC CSAYRDNYEQYF
TRBJ2-2 TRBV9 NA NA TGTGCCAGCAGCGCAAACACCGGGGAGCTGTTTTTT CASSANTGELFF
TRBJ2-2 TRBV4-1 NA NA TGCGCCAGCAGCCAACCCCCAGGGGGGCCCGGGGAGCTGTTTTTT CASSQPPGGPGELFF
TRBJ2-5 TRBV29-1 NA TRBD1 TGCAGCGTTGAAGTCAGGGGGATCGGGACCCAGTACTTC CSVEVRGIGTQYF
TRBJ2-7 TRBV7-2 NA NA TGTGCCAGCAGCATAGGGGGGGGGAAGTACGAGCAGTACTTC CASSIGGGKYEQYF
TRBJ2-6 TRBV15 NA TRBD1 TGTGCCACCAGCAAAGACCGGACAGGGGGTGGCTTCGGGGCCAACGTCCTGACTTTC CATSKDRTGGGFGANVLTF
TRBJ1-5 TRBV6-5 NA NA TGTGCCAGCGGTCCGGGGGACCAGCCCCAGCATTTT CASGPGDQPQHF
TRBJ2-2 TRBV6-5 NA TRBD1 TGTGCCAGCAACTATGGTTACAGGGGGCGAGAGGAGCTGTTTTTT CASNYGYRGREELFF
TRBJ1-5 TRBV2 once TRBD1 TGTGCCAGCAGAGCCGGGACAGGGCCTTCCAATCAGCCCCAGCATTTT CASRAGTGPSNQPQHF
TRBJ2-7 TRBV15 NA NA TGTGCCACCAGCAGAGATCGGGGCTACGAGCAGTACTTC CATSRDRGYEQYF
TRBJ2-5 TRBV5-4 NA NA TGTGCCAGCAGCTTGCCCGGGATGGTGGAGACCCAGTACTTC CASSLPGMVETQYF
TRBJ2-3 TRBV20-1 NA NA TGCAGTGCGGCTAGGTCAGATACGCAGTATTTT CSAARSDTQYF
TRBJ2-7 TRBV5-1 NA TRBD1 TGCGCCAGCAGCTTGTCGCGGACAGGGCCCTCCTACGAGCAGTACTTC CASSLSRTGPSYEQYF
TRBJ1-4 TRBV19 NA TRBD1 TGTGCCAGTAGCTGGACAGGGGGCGATGAAAAACTGTTTTTT CASSWTGGDEKLFF
TRBJ2-3 TRBV14 NA TRBD2 TGTGCCAGCAGCCCCGGGCGGTTAGCGGGGACCTCAGATACGCAGTATTTT CASSPGRLAGTSDTQYF
TRBJ2-1 TRBV11-3 NA TRBD2 TGTGCCAGCAGCTTAGAAGCGGGGAGTGAGCAGTTCTTC CASSLEAGSEQFF
TRBJ1-6 TRBV18 NA TRBD1 TGTGCCAGCTCAAGGGACAGCTCCAATTCACCCCTCCACTTT CASSRDSSNSPLHF
TRBJ2-1 TRBV7-6 NA NA TGTGCCAGCAGTTCCAGGTCTCTTTATCCCTACAATGAGCAGTTCTTC CASSSRSLYPYNEQFF
TRBJ2-1 TRBV19 once NA TGTGCCAGTAGTATAGTGAGTATGGGGGGTGAGCAGTTCTTC CASSIVSMGGEQFF
TRBJ1-3 TRBV28 NA TRBD1 TGTGCCAGCAGTACTGAGAGCAGGGGGATCACTGGAAACACCATATATTTT CASSTESRGITGNTIYF
TRBJ1-1 TRBV30 NA NA TGTGCCTGGAGTGTGGTCAGGGGGAACACTGAAGCTTTCTTT CAWSVVRGNTEAFF
TRBJ2-2 TRBV4-1 NA NA TGCGCCAGCAGCCAGCCCGGGATTCCCACCGGGGAGCTGTTTTTT CASSQPGIPTGELFF